Sequencing of this TCR beta chain was carried out in a study of CD8 T cells in ankylosing spondylitis. V lost 3 bases and J lost 7; bases outside the gene matches: 12. From germline, CDR1 is SGHKS and CDR2 YYEKEE (reference sequence). The CDR3 consists of 16 residues. Study-wide findings and caveats: Certain motif variants had earlier appeared in reactive arthritis synovial fluid and blood.

TCRdb called the 5' RACE reads again in MiXCR, with one record for every CDR3 protein. The table has approximately 290,000 distinct CDR3 sequences, about a fifth seen once. As regards this clonotype: Its specificity is unknown.

The clonotype originates from a female donor with ankylosing spondylitis or in good health (not recorded which). The chain carries TRBV5-5 and TRBJ2-1; TRBD1 matches 8 bases. The material sequenced was blood, either unsorted or a sorted T cell fraction (not recorded which). As DNA, the CDR3 is TGTGCCAGCAGCTCGGTTTTACGACAGGGGAGGAATGAGCAGTTCTTC. It yields the protein CASSSVLRQGRNEQFF.